The source of this T cell receptor beta chain is a study of OX40 agonist ivuxolimab in advanced cancers. This clone has a single count. TCRdb's table, derived via immunoSEQ multiplex PCR, lists solely in-frame clones and lacks some. The table lists roughly 70,000 clones, around 85% of them singletons. This CDR3 is built from 14 residues. The V gene lost 3 bases and the J gene lost 8 bases, with 14 bases spanning the gap. The germline V gene has CDR1 LNHDA and CDR2 SQIVND (reference sequence). This TCR came from an adult with an advanced solid tumor such as melanoma, head and neck, liver or kidney cancer. Material: CD4+ or CD8+ T cells sorted from blood, obtained in a trial of the OX40 agonist ivuxolimab. V gene TRBV19 combines with J gene TRBJ1-5; D unclear. The CDR3 is CASSIRVGRKPQHF. The CDR3 DNA reads as TGTGCCAGTAGTATTAGAGTTGGGAGGAAGCCCCAGCATTTT.